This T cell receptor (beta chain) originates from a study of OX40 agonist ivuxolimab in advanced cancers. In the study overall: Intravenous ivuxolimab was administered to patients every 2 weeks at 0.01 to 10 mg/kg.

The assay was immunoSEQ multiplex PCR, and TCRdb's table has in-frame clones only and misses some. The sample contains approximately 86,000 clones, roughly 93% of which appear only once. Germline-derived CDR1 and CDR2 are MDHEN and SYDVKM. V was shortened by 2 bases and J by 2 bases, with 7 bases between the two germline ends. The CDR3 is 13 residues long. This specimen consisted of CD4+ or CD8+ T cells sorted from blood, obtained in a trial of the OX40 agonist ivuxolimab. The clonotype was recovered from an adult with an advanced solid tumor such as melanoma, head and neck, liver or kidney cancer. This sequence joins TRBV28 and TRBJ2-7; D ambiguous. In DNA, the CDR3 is TGTGCCAGCAGTTTACACATTACCTACGAGCAGTACTTC. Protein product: CASSLHITYEQYF.